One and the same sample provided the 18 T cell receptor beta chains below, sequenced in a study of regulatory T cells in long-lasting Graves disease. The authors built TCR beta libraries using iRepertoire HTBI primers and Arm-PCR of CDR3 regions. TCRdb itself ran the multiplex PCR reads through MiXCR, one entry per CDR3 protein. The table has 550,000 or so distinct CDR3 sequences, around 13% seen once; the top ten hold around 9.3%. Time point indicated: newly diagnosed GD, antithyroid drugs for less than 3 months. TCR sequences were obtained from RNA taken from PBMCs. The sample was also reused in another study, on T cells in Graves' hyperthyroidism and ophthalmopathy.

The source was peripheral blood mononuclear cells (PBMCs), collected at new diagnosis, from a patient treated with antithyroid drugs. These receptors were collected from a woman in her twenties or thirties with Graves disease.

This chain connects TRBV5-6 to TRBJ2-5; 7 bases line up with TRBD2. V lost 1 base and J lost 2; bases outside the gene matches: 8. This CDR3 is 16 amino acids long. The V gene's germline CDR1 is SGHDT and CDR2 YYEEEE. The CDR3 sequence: CASSLFGGGLQETQYF. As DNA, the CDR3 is TGTGCCAGCAGCTTGTTCGGGGGAGGGCTGCAAGAGACCCAGTACTTC.

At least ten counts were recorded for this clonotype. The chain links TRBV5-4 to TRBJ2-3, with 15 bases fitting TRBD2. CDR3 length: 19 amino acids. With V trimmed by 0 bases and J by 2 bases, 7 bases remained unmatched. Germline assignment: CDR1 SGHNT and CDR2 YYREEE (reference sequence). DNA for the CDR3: TGTGCCAGCAGCTTGGACGCCTGGACTAGCGGGAGGGTCACAGATACGCAGTATTTT. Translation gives CASSLDAWTSGRVTDTQYF.

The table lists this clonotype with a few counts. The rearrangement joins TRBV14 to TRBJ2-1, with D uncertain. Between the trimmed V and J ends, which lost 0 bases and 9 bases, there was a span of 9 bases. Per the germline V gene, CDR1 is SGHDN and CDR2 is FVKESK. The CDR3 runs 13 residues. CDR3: CASSQDQASEQFF. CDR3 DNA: TGTGCCAGCAGCCAAGATCAGGCTTCTGAGCAGTTCTTC.

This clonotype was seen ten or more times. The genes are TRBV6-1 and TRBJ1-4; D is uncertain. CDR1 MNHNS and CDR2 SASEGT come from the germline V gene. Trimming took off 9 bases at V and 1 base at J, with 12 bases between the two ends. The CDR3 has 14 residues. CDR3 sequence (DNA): TGTGCCAGTACCCGGTGGATAACTAATGAAAAACTGTTTTTT. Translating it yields CASTRWITNEKLFF.

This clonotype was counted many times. CDR3 nucleotide sequence: TGTGCCACCGGGCCCTGGAATCCCAATAACTATGGCTACACCTTC. Translation: CATGPWNPNNYGYTF. The chain is built from TRBV6-1 and TRBJ1-2; D ambiguous. The CDR3 has 15 amino acids. The V gene lost 10 bases and the J gene lost 1 base, with 19 bases spanning the gap. Germline V gives CDR1 MNHNS, CDR2 SASEGT.

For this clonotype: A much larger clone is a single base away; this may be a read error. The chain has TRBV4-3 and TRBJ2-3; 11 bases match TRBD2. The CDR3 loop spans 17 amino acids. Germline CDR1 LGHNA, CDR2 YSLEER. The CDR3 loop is CASSHTIAGGPTDTHYF. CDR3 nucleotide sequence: TGCGCCAGCAGCCACACCATAGCGGGAGGGCCCACAGATACGCATTATTTT.

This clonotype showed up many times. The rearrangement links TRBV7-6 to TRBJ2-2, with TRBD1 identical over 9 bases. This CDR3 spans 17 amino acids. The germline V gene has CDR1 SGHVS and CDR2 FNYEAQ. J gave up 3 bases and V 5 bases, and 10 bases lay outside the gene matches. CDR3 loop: CASSPGFWDRDTGELFF. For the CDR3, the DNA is TGTGCCAGCAGCCCCGGATTTTGGGACAGGGACACCGGGGAGCTGTTTTTT. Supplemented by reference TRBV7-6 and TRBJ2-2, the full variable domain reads GAGVSQSPRYKVTKRGQDVALRCDPISGHVSLYWYRQALGQGPEFLTYFNYEAQQDKSGLPNDRFSAERPEGSISTLTIQRTEQRDSAMYRCASSPGFWDRDTGELFFGEGSRLTVL.

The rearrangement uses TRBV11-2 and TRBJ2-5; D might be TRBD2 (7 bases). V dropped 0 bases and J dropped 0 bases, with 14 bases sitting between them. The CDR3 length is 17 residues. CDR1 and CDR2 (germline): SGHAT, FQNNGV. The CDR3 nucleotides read TGTGCCAGCAGCTTAGAGGGGGGGGGGCCCCACCAAGAGACCCAGTACTTC. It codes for CASSLEGGGPHQETQYF.

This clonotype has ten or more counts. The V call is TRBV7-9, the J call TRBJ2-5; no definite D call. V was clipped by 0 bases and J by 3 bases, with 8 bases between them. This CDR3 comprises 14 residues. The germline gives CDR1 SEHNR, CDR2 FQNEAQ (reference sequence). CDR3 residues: CASSLANREETQYF. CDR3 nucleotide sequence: TGTGCCAGCAGCTTAGCTAACAGAGAAGAGACCCAGTACTTC.

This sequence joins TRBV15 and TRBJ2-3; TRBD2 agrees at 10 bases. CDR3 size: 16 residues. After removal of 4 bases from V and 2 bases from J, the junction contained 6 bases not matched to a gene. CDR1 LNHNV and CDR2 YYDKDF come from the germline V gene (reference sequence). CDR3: CATSKLSGRPTDTQYF. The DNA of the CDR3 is TGTGCCACCAGCAAACTTAGCGGGAGGCCCACAGATACGCAGTATTTT.

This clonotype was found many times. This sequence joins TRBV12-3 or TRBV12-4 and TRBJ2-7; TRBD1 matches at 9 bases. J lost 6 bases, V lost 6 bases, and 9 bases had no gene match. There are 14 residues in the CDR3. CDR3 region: CASRPGTGKFEQYF. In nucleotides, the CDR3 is TGTGCCAGCAGACCCGGGACAGGGAAATTCGAGCAGTACTTC.

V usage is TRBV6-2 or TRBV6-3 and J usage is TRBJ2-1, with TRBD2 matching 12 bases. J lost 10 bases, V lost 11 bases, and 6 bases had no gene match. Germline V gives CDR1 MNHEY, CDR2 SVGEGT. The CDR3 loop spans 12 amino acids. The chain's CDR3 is CAGKLAGGEQFF. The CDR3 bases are TGTGCCGGCAAACTAGCGGGAGGAGAGCAGTTCTTC.

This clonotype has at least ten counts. This CDR3 is CSAPGNAGANVLTF. Here the CDR3 DNA reads TGCAGTGCGCCAGGGAATGCGGGGGCCAACGTCCTGACTTTC. The chain recombines TRBV20-1 with TRBJ2-6; D is possibly TRBD1 (5 bases). V lost 6 bases, J lost 4 bases, and 13 bases lay in between. The V gene's germline CDR1 is DFQATT and CDR2 SNEGSKA (reference sequence). This CDR3 is 14 amino acids long.

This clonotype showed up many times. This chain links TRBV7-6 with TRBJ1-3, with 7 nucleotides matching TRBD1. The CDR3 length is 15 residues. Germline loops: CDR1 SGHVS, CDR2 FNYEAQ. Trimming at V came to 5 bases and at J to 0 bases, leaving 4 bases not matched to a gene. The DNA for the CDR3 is TGTGCCAGCAGCCAGAGGACAGGCTCTGGAAACACCATATATTTT. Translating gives CASSQRTGSGNTIYF. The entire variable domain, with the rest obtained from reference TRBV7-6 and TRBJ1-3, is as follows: GAGVSQSPRYKVTKRGQDVALRCDPISGHVSLYWYRQALGQGPEFLTYFNYEAQQDKSGLPNDRFSAERPEGSISTLTIQRTEQRDSAMYRCASSQRTGSGNTIYFGEGSWLTVV.

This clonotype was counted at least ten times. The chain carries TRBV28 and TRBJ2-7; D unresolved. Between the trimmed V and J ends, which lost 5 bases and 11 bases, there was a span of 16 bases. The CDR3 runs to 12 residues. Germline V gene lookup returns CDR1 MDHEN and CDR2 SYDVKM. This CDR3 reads CASSTQGKEEYF. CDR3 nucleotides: TGTGCCAGCAGTACCCAAGGGAAGGAAGAGTACTTC.

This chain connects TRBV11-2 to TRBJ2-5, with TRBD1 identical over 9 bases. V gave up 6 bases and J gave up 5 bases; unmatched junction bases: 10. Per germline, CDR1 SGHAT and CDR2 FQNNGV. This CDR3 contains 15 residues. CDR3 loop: CASSKGQGAGETQYF. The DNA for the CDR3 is TGTGCCAGCAGTAAGGGACAGGGCGCGGGGGAGACCCAGTACTTC.

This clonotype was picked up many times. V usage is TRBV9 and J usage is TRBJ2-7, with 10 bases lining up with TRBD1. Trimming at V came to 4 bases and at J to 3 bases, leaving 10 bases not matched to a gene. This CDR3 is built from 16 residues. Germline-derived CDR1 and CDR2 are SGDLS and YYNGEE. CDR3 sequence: CASSSIGQGGSYEQYF. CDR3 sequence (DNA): TGTGCCAGCAGCTCAATCGGACAGGGGGGGAGCTACGAGCAGTACTTC.

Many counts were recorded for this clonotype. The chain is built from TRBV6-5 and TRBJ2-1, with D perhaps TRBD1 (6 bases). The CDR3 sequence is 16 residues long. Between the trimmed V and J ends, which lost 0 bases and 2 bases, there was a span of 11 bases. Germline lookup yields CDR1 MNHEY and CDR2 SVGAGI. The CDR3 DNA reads TGTGCCAGCAGTTACTCTCCCGGGACAACCTACAATGAGCAGTTCTTC. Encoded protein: CASSYSPGTTYNEQFF.